This record covers a single T cell receptor beta chain. V was trimmed by 2 bases and J by 4 bases, leaving 6 bases between them. The germline V gene encodes CDR1 SGHTA and CDR2 FQGNSA. This CDR3 has 13 residues. This sample was included in a study of blood T cell repertoires in COVID-19. In the authors' workflow: Reference gene primer amplification gave estimated nucleated cell counts. Sequenced by immunoSEQ multiplex PCR; TCRdb stores in-frame clones only, minus some. V and J calls and clone size are given by that table; D and trimming were obtained from the DNA. The sample contains a few hundred thousand clones, 85% of which appear only once.

The clonotype originates from a young woman with acute or convalescent COVID-19. Sequencing was carried out using peripheral blood. J is TRBJ1-5 and V is TRBV7-2, with D unclear. The CDR3 region is CASSLSGNQPQHF. As DNA, the CDR3 is TGTGCCAGCAGCTTATCCGGTAATCAGCCCCAGCATTTT. Full variable domain (missing parts from reference TRBV7-2 and TRBJ1-5): GAGVSQSPSNKVTEKGKDVELRCDPISGHTALYWYRQSLGQGLEFLIYFQGNSAPDKSGLPSDRFSAERTGGSVSTLTIQRTQQEDSAVYLCASSLSGNQPQHFGDGTRLSIL.